This T cell receptor (beta chain) was recovered during a study of shared clonotypes between healthy human individuals. Study-wide results and limits: Represented genetic and exposure-history diversity was restricted by having few donors.

Concerning this clone: Its antigen is undetermined.

Only Caucasian adults living in Nashville, Tennessee made up the donor group. Roughly 90 million PBMCs served as the genomic DNA source for unsorted samples. CDR1 and CDR2 (germline): SGHTA, FQGNSA. The CDR3 contains 14 residues. The germline V and J ends were trimmed by 5 bases and 6 bases, with 14 bases remaining between them. Ten immunoSEQ deep assay plates served to sequence unsorted PBMC DNA. The table came from immunoSEQ multiplex PCR; TCRdb's copy has only in-frame clones and leaves some out. The data contain 450,000 to 500,000 clones, 79% of them singletons. This receptor was obtained from a woman aged 40 to 50 in good health. Some clones in this sample may be carry-over from other donors' samples. Material for sequencing was PBMCs. The V gene is TRBV7-2, the J gene TRBJ2-1; D may be TRBD1 (6 bases). CDR3 in amino acids: CASSPSGGPNEQFF. For the CDR3, the DNA is TGTGCCAGCAGCCCTAGTGGGGGCCCCAATGAGCAGTTCTTC.